This is a list of T cell receptor beta chains from one sample in a study of glioma-infiltrating T cells after dendritic cell vaccination. Assay used: immunoSEQ multiplex PCR; TCRdb lists only in-frame clones, some missing. The repertoire holds tens of thousands of clones, with 70% to 90% as singletons. The source was blood, collected before dendritic cell vaccination. Receptor source: a human donor with glioblastoma. Both conserved end residues are part of each CDR3. The order of the fields is clone size, V gene, J gene, D gene, CDR3 DNA, CDR3 protein. D genes are given only for firm matches. Part of the rows lack a size; the others show once, few, many or a class for expanded clones.

NA,TRBV7-9,TRBJ2-6,NA,TGTGCCTGTATCGACAGGATCGATGGGTCTGGGGCCAACGTCCTGACTTTC,CACIDRIDGSGANVLTF
NA,TRBV7-9,TRBJ2-7,TRBD1,TGTGCCAGCAGCTCATCCACAGGGGGCTACTCCTACGAGCAGTACTTC,CASSSSTGGYSYEQYF
NA,TRBV4-3,TRBJ2-7,NA,TGCGCCAGCAGCCAAGAGCTTGGGACAAGTTACGAGCAGTACTTC,CASSQELGTSYEQYF
NA,TRBV27,TRBJ2-7,NA,TGTGCCAGCAGTTTGAACGTGGGCCCCTACGAGCAGTACTTC,CASSLNVGPYEQYF
NA,TRBV15,TRBJ2-7,NA,TGTGCCACCCTTAATAACAGGGAAACCTACGAGCAGTACTTC,CATLNNRETYEQYF
NA,TRBV9,TRBJ2-7,TRBD2,TGTGCCAGCAGCGTGGGAGGGACGGGAACCTACGAGCAGTACTTC,CASSVGGTGTYEQYF
once,TRBV6-5,TRBJ2-3,TRBD2,TGTGCCAGCAGTTACCGGGGGGGGCTCAACACAGATACGCAGTATTTT,CASSYRGGLNTDTQYF
NA,TRBV7-2,TRBJ2-5,TRBD2,TGTGCCAGCAGCTCCGGGACTAGCGGGAGGGAGACCCAGTACTTC,CASSSGTSGRETQYF
NA,TRBV6-5,TRBJ2-7,NA,TGTGCCAGCAGACCACGCGGAAGCTCCTACGAGCAGTACTTC,CASRPRGSSYEQYF
NA,TRBV19,TRBJ2-7,TRBD2,TGTGCCAGTAGTGTGCTAGGACTAGCGGAAACCTACGAGCAGTACTTC,CASSVLGLAETYEQYF
NA,TRBV7-6,TRBJ2-1,TRBD2,TGTGCCAGCAGCTCCCACACTGGACTAGCGGGAGAGACCTGGGTAGACAATGAGCAGTTCTTC,CASSSHTGLAGETWVDNEQFF
NA,TRBV9,TRBJ2-3,TRBD1,TGTGCCAGCAGCCGGGCGCTAGGACAGGTAACAGATACGCAGTATTTT,CASSRALGQVTDTQYF
NA,TRBV4-1,TRBJ1-3,TRBD1,TGCGCCAGCAGCCAAGCTCCGGGACAGGGTCCAAACACCATATATTTT,CASSQAPGQGPNTIYF
few,TRBV10-2,TRBJ1-2,NA,TGCGCCAGCATGGGTGACAGTTACGGAAACTATGGCTACACCTTC,CASMGDSYGNYGYTF
NA,TRBV29-1,TRBJ2-7,NA,TGCAGCGTTGTCAGTACCAACGAGCAGTACTTC,CSVVSTNEQYF
NA,TRBV4-2,TRBJ1-2,NA,TGTGCCAGCAGCCAAGATCCCGGGACAACAAATGGCTACACCTTC,CASSQDPGTTNGYTF
once,TRBV27,TRBJ2-7,NA,TGTGCCAGCAGTTTTAACAGGGTAAGCGAGCAGTACTTC,CASSFNRVSEQYF
NA,TRBV9,TRBJ1-2,NA,TGTGCCAGCAGCGTAGCTGTCGGCCAGGGGATTGGCTACACCTTC,CASSVAVGQGIGYTF
NA,TRBV19,TRBJ2-6,TRBD1,TGTGCCAGTACCGCGGGACAGGGGGCGCGTTCTGGGGCCAACGTCCTGACTTTC,CASTAGQGARSGANVLTF
NA,TRBV7-2,TRBJ2-1,TRBD2,TGTGCCAGCAGCTCCCTCAGCGGGAGGGTCAATGAGCAGTTCTTC,CASSSLSGRVNEQFF
NA,TRBV19,TRBJ2-7,TRBD1,TGTGCCAGTGGGGAGACAGGGGCCTACGAGCAGTACTTC,CASGETGAYEQYF
NA,TRBV5-6,TRBJ1-1,NA,TGTGCCAGCAGCTTAGCCCCACTCAACACTGAAGCTTTCTTT,CASSLAPLNTEAFF
NA,TRBV6-5,TRBJ1-1,TRBD1,TGTGCCAGCAGTTACTCTGGACAGGGGAGGTCTGAAGCTTTCTTT,CASSYSGQGRSEAFF
NA,TRBV11-2,TRBJ2-2,TRBD1,TGTGCCAGCAGCCCGGGACAGGTCACCGGGGAGCTGTTTTTT,CASSPGQVTGELFF
NA,TRBV29-1,TRBJ2-7,NA,TGCAGCGCGACAGTCTGGAACTACGAGCAGTACTTC,CSATVWNYEQYF
NA,TRBV10-3,TRBJ2-5,TRBD2,TGTGCCATCAGTGAGTCTTTGCTAGCGGGAGTCGGTGAGACCCAGTACTTC,CAISESLLAGVGETQYF
NA,TRBV18,TRBJ2-1,TRBD2,TGTGCCAGCTCACCACCAGGACTAGCGGGAGGCTATGAGCAGTTCTTC,CASSPPGLAGGYEQFF
NA,TRBV19,TRBJ1-1,NA,TGTGCCAGTAGTATAATGTCAAACACTGAAGCTTTCTTT,CASSIMSNTEAFF
NA,TRBV5-1,TRBJ1-2,TRBD1,TGCGCCAGCAGCTTGGCGTCCCGACAGGGGGCGAACTATGGCTACACCTTC,CASSLASRQGANYGYTF
NA,TRBV5-6,TRBJ1-1,TRBD1,TGTGCCAGCAGCTTGATGAATCCCGGGACAGGGAACACTGAAGCTTTCTTT,CASSLMNPGTGNTEAFF
NA,TRBV7-2,TRBJ2-2,TRBD2,TGTGCCAGCAGCTCTAGCGGGGGTAACGGGGAGCTGTTTTTT,CASSSSGGNGELFF
NA,TRBV28,TRBJ1-1,NA,TGTGCCAGCACCGGAACGGGGAACACTGAAGCTTTCTTT,CASTGTGNTEAFF
NA,TRBV7-3,TRBJ1-1,TRBD1,TGTGCCAGCAGCTTAACGACAGGGAATGAAGCTTTCTTT,CASSLTTGNEAFF
NA,TRBV15,TRBJ2-3,TRBD2,TGTGCCACCCTGAAGGGAGGGCCCGCAGATACGCAGTATTTT,CATLKGGPADTQYF
NA,TRBV18,TRBJ1-1,NA,TGTGCCAGCTCACCCCCGGCAGGAGGGAACACTGAAGCTTTCTTT,CASSPPAGGNTEAFF
few,TRBV28,TRBJ1-3,NA,TGTGCCAGCAGTTTTCCATTGGCAAGCTCTGGAAACACCATATATTTT,CASSFPLASSGNTIYF
NA,TRBV10-3,TRBJ2-1,TRBD2,TGTGCCATCAGGGCGGGAGCATTCAATGAGCAGTTCTTC,CAIRAGAFNEQFF
NA,TRBV5-4,TRBJ1-2,TRBD1,TGTGCCAGCAGCTTGGACGGACAGGGAATTTATGGCTACACCTTC,CASSLDGQGIYGYTF
NA,TRBV4-1,TRBJ2-7,TRBD1,TGCGCCAGCAGCCCTGGACAGGAGTCCTACGAGCAGTACTTC,CASSPGQESYEQYF
NA,TRBV11-3,TRBJ1-1,NA,TGTGCCAGCAGCTTAGGAAGGGGCGAGGACACTGAAGCTTTCTTT,CASSLGRGEDTEAFF
NA,TRBV2,TRBJ2-3,NA,TGTGCCAGCAGGGGCTGGGGCACAGATACGCAGTATTTT,CASRGWGTDTQYF
NA,TRBV13,TRBJ1-4,NA,TGTGCCAGCAGCTCGACCCGGTCATCAGGTGGTGGTCTTGAAAAACTGTTTTTT,CASSSTRSSGGGLEKLFF
NA,TRBV9,TRBJ2-6,NA,TGTGCCAGCAGCGTATGGGGGCCTGGGGCCAACGTCCTGACTTTC,CASSVWGPGANVLTF
NA,TRBV4-3,TRBJ1-2,NA,TGCGCCAGCAGCCCGTCGGCAGGGGAGAGCTATGGCTACACCTTC,CASSPSAGESYGYTF
NA,TRBV28,TRBJ2-3,NA,TGTGCCAGCCACCCCAGGGCGCCTAAGGATACGCAGTATTTT,CASHPRAPKDTQYF
NA,TRBV7-9,TRBJ1-2,NA,TGTGCCAGCAGCTCCCCCCCGAAGGGGTTAGACTATGGCTACACCTTC,CASSSPPKGLDYGYTF
NA,TRBV28,TRBJ2-7,TRBD1,TGTGCCAGCAGTATACTCGGGACAGTGTACGAGCAGTACTTC,CASSILGTVYEQYF
once,TRBV27,TRBJ2-7,TRBD1,TGTGCCAGCAGTCCCCGGTCGGCAGGGGGCAGGTACGAGCAGTACTTC,CASSPRSAGGRYEQYF